The source of this T cell receptor beta chain is a study of CD8+ T cells in alopecia areata. Study outcomes and limitations: For lesional scalp, especially alopecia totalis/universalis, clonality was higher than in normal scalp.

In regard to this clone: The antigen is undetermined.

This CDR3 region has 14 residues. CDR1 LNHNV and CDR2 YYDKDF come from the germline V gene (reference sequence). Deletions cut 3 bases from V and 6 bases from J, with 15 bases between. Extracted from the samples, RNA was reverse transcribed into cDNA to serve as the sequencing template. Generated by immunoSEQ multiplex PCR, the TCRdb table keeps only in-frame clones and is missing some. The data contain 150,000 or so clones, over 45% of them singletons. Sorting of PBMCs yielded the CD4+ and CD8+ T cells. This chain connects TRBV15 to TRBJ2-7; tentative D call: TRBD1 (6 bases). The TCR sequence derives from a human donor with alopecia areata. Sequencing was performed on CD4+ T cells sorted from blood. CDR3 bases: TGTGCCACCAGCAGTCTGCAGGGGAACTCCGAGCAGTACTTC. Translated, it gives CATSSLQGNSEQYF.